These 2 T cell receptor beta chains originate from one sample sequenced in a study of T cells in Graves' hyperthyroidism and ophthalmopathy. RNA transcripts provided the source from which TCR beta CDR3 regions were amplified. HTBI primers were employed in a first-round RT-PCR of the TCR CDR3. TCRdb recomputed calls from the multiplex PCR reads with MiXCR, one row per CDR3 protein. The sample yields fewer than 500,000 distinct CDR3 sequences, approximately 13% seen once. Input material: blood. These receptors were obtained from a man aged 25 to 40 with Graves' hyperthyroidism that later progressed to Graves' ophthalmopathy.

This clonotype was detected ten times or more. The chain has TRBV6-2 or TRBV6-3 and TRBJ2-7; D unclear. This CDR3 contains 13 residues. V gave up 4 bases and J gave up 2 bases, with 9 bases separating them. CDR1 is MNHEY and CDR2 is SVGEGT in the germline V gene. CDR3 coding DNA: TGTGCCAGCAGTTCTGGACGGCCCTACGAGCAGTACTTC. It codes for CASSSGRPYEQYF.

This clonotype occurred many times. V gene TRBV20-1 combines with J gene TRBJ2-5; 9 bases map to TRBD2. The J segment lost 5 bases and the V segment lost 5 bases, leaving 6 bases of the junction unmatched. CDR1 and CDR2 from the germline V gene are DFQATT and SNEGSKA (reference sequence). CDR3 length: 13 amino acids. The CDR3 protein is CSAGAGGSETQYF. The CDR3 nucleotides read TGCAGTGCTGGAGCGGGGGGATCGGAGACCCAGTACTTC.